This T cell receptor (beta chain) originates from a study of shared clonotypes between healthy human individuals. Naive CD8 populations comprised CD45RO-negative cells positively selected for CCR7, excluding terminally differentiated effector memory CD45RA+ cells. There are 15 residues in the CDR3. From germline, CDR1 is SGHVS and CDR2 FQNEAQ. V was pared by 5 bases and J by 0 bases, with 6 bases of the junction left unmatched. Genomic DNA from each subset was divided evenly over several immunoSEQ plates. The assay was immunoSEQ multiplex PCR, and TCRdb's table has in-frame clones only and misses some. Altogether about 600,000 clones are present, about 98% being singletons, with the ten largest covering around 0.3%.

The genes are TRBV7-8 and TRBJ1-1; 7 bases align to TRBD1. The origin of this receptor is a man aged 25-45 years in good health. Sequenced sample: naive CD8+ T cells sorted from blood. The CDR3 spells CASSLPGQMNTEAFF. CDR3 coding DNA: TGTGCCAGCAGCCTTCCGGGACAGATGAACACTGAAGCTTTCTTT.